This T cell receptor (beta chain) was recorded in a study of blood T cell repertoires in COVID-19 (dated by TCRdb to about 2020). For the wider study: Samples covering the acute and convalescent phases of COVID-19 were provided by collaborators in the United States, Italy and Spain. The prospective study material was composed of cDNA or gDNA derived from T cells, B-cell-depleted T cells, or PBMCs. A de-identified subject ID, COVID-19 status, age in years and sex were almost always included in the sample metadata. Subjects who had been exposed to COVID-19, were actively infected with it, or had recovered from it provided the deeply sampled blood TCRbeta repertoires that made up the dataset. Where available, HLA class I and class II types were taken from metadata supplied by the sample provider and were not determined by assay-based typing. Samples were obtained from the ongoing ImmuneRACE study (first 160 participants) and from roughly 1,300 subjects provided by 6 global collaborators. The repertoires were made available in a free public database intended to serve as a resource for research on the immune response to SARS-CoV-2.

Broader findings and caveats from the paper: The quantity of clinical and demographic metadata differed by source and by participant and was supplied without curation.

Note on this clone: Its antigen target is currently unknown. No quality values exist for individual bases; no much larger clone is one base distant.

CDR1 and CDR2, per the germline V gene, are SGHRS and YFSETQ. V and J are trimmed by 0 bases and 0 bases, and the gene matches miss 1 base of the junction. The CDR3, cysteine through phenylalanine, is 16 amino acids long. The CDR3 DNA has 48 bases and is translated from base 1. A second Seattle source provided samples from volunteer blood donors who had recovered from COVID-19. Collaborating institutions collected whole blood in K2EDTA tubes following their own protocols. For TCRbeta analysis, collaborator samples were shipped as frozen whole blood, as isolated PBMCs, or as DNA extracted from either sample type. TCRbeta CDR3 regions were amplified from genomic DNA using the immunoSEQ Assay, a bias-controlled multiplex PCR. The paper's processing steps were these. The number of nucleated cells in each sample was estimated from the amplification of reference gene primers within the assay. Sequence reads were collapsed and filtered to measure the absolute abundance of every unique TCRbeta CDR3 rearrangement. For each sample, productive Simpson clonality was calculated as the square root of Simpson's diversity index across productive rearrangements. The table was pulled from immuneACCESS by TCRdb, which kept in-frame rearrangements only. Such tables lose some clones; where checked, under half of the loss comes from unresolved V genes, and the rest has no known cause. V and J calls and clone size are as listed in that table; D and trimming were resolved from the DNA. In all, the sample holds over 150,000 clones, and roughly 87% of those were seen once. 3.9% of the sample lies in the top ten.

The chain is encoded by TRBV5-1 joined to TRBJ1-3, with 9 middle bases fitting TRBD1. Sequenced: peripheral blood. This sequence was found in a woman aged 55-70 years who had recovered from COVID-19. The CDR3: CASSLGTGASGNTIYF. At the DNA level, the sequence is TGCGCCAGCAGCTTGGGGACAGGGGCCTCTGGAAACACCATATATTTT.